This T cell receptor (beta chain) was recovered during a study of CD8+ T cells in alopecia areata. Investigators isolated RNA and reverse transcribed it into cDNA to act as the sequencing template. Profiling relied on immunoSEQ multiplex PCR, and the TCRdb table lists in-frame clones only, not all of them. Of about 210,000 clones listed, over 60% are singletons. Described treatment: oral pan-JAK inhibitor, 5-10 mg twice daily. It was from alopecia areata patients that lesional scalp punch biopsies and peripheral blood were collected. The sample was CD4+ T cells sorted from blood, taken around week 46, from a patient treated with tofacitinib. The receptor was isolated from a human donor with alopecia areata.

DNA for the CDR3: TGTGCCTCCATGACTGTTACCTACGAGCAGTACTTC. This gives the protein CASMTVTYEQYF. V and J are TRBV30 and TRBJ2-7; D is uncertain. The CDR3 extends over 12 amino acids. Trimming pared 7 bases from V and 2 bases from J, leaving 12 bases between. Germline loops: CDR1 GTSNPN, CDR2 SVGIG (reference sequence).